Listed below are T cell receptor beta chains from one sample, sequenced in a study of blood T cell repertoires in COVID-19. Using immunoSEQ multiplex PCR, the repertoire was profiled, and TCRdb retains in-frame clones only, with some absent. The table shows over 85,000 clones, with around 89% occurring only once. Material: peripheral blood. These receptors all come from a woman of 80 years or more with active COVID-19. Both conserved end residues are part of each CDR3. A D gene is named only where the DNA matches it firmly. The size entry is marked missing in some rows and otherwise reads once, few, many or a size class.

D gene	V gene	J gene	clone size	CDR3 length	CDR3 protein	CDR3 DNA
TRBD1	TRBV2	TRBJ2-2	.	13	CASRRQGAGELFF	TGTGCCAGCAGGCGACAGGGTGCCGGGGAGCTGTTTTTT
.	TRBV7-2	TRBJ1-2	.	18	CASSLLGAGPGVGYGYTF	TGTGCCAGCAGCTTATTAGGGGCAGGGCCCGGCGTGGGGTATGGCTACACCTTC
TRBD1	TRBV2	TRBJ2-2	.	16	CASKAELGTGTGELFF	TGTGCCAGCAAGGCTGAGCTCGGGACAGGGACCGGGGAGCTGTTTTTT
TRBD2	TRBV19	TRBJ2-3	.	14	CASSSSGGTDTQYF	TGTGCCAGTAGTTCTAGCGGGGGGACAGATACGCAGTATTTT
TRBD2	TRBV3-1/TRBV3-2	TRBJ2-3	.	15	CASSQLAGVVDTQYF	TGTGCCAGCAGCCAACTAGCGGGAGTGGTAGATACGCAGTATTTT
TRBD2	TRBV7-2	TRBJ2-1	.	14	CASSLVGLGPEQFF	TGTGCCAGCAGCTTAGTGGGACTAGGACCTGAGCAGTTCTTC
.	TRBV3-1/TRBV3-2	TRBJ2-2	.	14	CASTQTRGSGELFF	TGTGCCAGCACCCAAACCCGGGGATCCGGGGAGCTGTTTTTT
TRBD2	TRBV10-2	TRBJ2-3	.	13	CASSRSGLDTQYF	TGCGCCAGCAGTCGTAGCGGGCTCGATACGCAGTATTTT
.	TRBV12-3/TRBV12-4	TRBJ1-1	once	13	CASSPGSDAEAFF	TGTGCCAGCAGCCCTGGCAGTGATGCTGAAGCTTTCTTT
TRBD2	TRBV7-2	TRBJ2-3	.	17	CASSSGGGGLAADTQYF	TGTGCCAGCAGCTCCGGTGGTGGGGGACTAGCGGCAGATACGCAGTATTTT
TRBD2	TRBV3-1/TRBV3-2	TRBJ2-1	.	13	CASSQEPLAGQFF	TGTGCCAGCAGCCAAGAACCTCTAGCGGGTCAGTTCTTC
.	TRBV28	TRBJ2-7	few	15	CASSTPRLASIEQYF	TGTGCCAGCAGCACGCCTCGGCTAGCGTCGATCGAGCAGTACTTC
.	TRBV28	TRBJ2-5	.	12	CAIAGYLSAQYF	TGTGCCATAGCAGGGTACCTCTCGGCCCAGTACTTC
.	TRBV5-1	TRBJ2-2	.	18	CASTALARIGEHTGELFF	TGCGCCAGCACCGCCTTAGCGCGTATTGGGGAACACACCGGGGAGCTGTTTTTT
.	TRBV18	TRBJ1-6	.	16	CASSPRGTAGGSPLHF	TGTGCCAGCTCACCCCGCGGGACGGCTGGTGGTTCACCCCTCCACTTT
.	TRBV5-1	TRBJ2-1	.	15	CASSLGTVPFGEQFF	TGCGCCAGCAGCTTGGGGACAGTCCCCTTCGGGGAGCAGTTCTTC
.	TRBV27	TRBJ2-1	.	16	CASSRPNWAGYNEQFF	TGTGCCAGCAGCCGACCCAATTGGGCGGGATACAATGAGCAGTTCTTC
.	TRBV28	TRBJ1-4	.	14	CASSIGQLNEKLFF	TGTGCCAGCAGCATAGGACAGCTTAATGAAAAACTGTTTTTT
.	TRBV5-5	TRBJ2-7	.	13	CASSYRSSYEQYF	TGTGCCAGCAGCTACAGGAGCTCCTACGAGCAGTACTTC
TRBD2	TRBV20-1	TRBJ2-1	few	13	CSASLGLYNEQFF	TGCAGTGCTAGTTTGGGACTATACAATGAGCAGTTCTTC
TRBD2	TRBV7-2	TRBJ2-5	.	16	CASSLVASGRQETQYF	TGTGCCAGCAGCTTAGTGGCTAGCGGGAGGCAAGAGACCCAGTACTTC
.	TRBV18	TRBJ1-6	.	14	CASSSDTQNSPLHF	TGTGCCAGCTCGTCGGACACTCAGAATTCACCCCTCCACTTT
TRBD2	TRBV2	TRBJ2-5	.	13	CASSGTKQETQYF	TGTGCCAGCAGCGGGACTAAACAAGAGACCCAGTACTTC
.	TRBV28	TRBJ2-7	.	20	CASSFFSDRIAREAFYEQYF	TGTGCCAGCAGTTTTTTTTCCGACAGAATAGCAAGGGAAGCCTTCTACGAGCAGTACTTC
TRBD1	TRBV6-2/TRBV6-3	TRBJ2-7	.	17	CASSSDRAALFTYEQYF	TGTGCCAGCAGTTCTGACAGGGCTGCGCTGTTCACCTACGAGCAGTACTTC
.	TRBV2	TRBJ2-3	.	15	CASSRPGLNTDTQYF	TGTGCCAGCAGCCGTCCGGGGTTAAACACAGATACGCAGTATTTT
TRBD2	TRBV5-1	TRBJ2-2	once	15	CASLRLAGEVGELFF	TGCGCCAGTTTGCGACTAGCGGGAGAGGTCGGGGAGCTGTTTTTT
TRBD1	TRBV15	TRBJ2-1	.	13	CATSPGTDNEQFF	TGTGCCACCAGCCCTGGGACAGACAATGAGCAGTTCTTC
TRBD1	TRBV13	TRBJ1-1	.	13	CASSFDRGAEAFF	TGTGCCAGCAGCTTTGACAGGGGGGCTGAAGCTTTCTTT
.	TRBV9	TRBJ1-4	.	15	CASSGGSAGEEKLFF	TGTGCCAGCAGCGGGGGCTCCGCGGGGGAAGAAAAACTGTTTTTT
.	TRBV5-1	TRBJ2-5	.	14	CASSLEGRGETQYF	TGCGCCAGCAGCTTGGAGGGCAGGGGAGAGACCCAGTACTTC
TRBD2	TRBV5-1	TRBJ2-1	.	15	CASSVGLAGNNEQFF	TGCGCCAGCAGCGTGGGACTAGCGGGCAACAATGAGCAGTTCTTC
TRBD1	TRBV5-5	TRBJ1-3	.	14	CASSETGQGNTIYF	TGTGCCAGCAGCGAGACGGGACAGGGAAACACCATATATTTT
TRBD1	TRBV25-1	TRBJ2-1	.	15	CASSAPGTGGIQQFF	TGTGCCAGCAGTGCCCCCGGGACAGGGGGCATTCAGCAGTTCTTC
.	TRBV6-2/TRBV6-3	TRBJ2-1	.	12	CASSYQGNEQFF	TGTGCCAGCAGTTATCAGGGGAATGAGCAGTTCTTC
TRBD2	TRBV19	TRBJ2-1	.	19	CASSISGLVFASSYNEQFF	TGTGCCAGTAGTATCTCGGGACTAGTTTTCGCGAGCTCCTACAATGAGCAGTTCTTC
TRBD2	TRBV20-1	TRBJ2-1	.	15	CSASLSGRTSNEQFF	TGCAGTGCTAGTCTTAGCGGGAGGACTTCCAATGAGCAGTTCTTC
.	TRBV5-1	TRBJ1-2	once	14	CASSKGTGNYGYTF	TGCGCCAGCAGCAAAGGGACTGGGAACTATGGCTACACCTTC
TRBD1	TRBV2	TRBJ1-5	.	13	CASVGTALEPQHF	TGTGCCAGCGTCGGGACAGCCCTTGAGCCCCAGCATTTT
.	TRBV19	TRBJ2-6	.	14	CASSRQAGANVLTF	TGTGCCAGTAGTAGACAGGCTGGGGCCAACGTCCTGACTTTC
TRBD1	TRBV18	TRBJ2-7	.	15	CASSFGQALHYEQYF	TGTGCCAGCTCTTTCGGACAGGCTCTCCACTACGAGCAGTACTTC
TRBD2	TRBV9	TRBJ2-1	once	14	CASSTYTSGNEQFF	TGTGCCAGCAGCACGTACACTAGCGGGAATGAGCAGTTCTTC
TRBD1	TRBV18	TRBJ2-7	once	13	CASNRGPSYEQYF	TGTGCCAGCAATAGGGGGCCCTCCTACGAGCAGTACTTC
TRBD2	TRBV2	TRBJ2-1	.	15	CASSALAGAGNEQFF	TGTGCCAGCAGTGCTCTAGCGGGAGCTGGCAATGAGCAGTTCTTC
TRBD1	TRBV29-1	TRBJ1-1	.	14	CSVAWDSRMAEAFF	TGCAGCGTTGCATGGGACAGCCGGATGGCTGAAGCTTTCTTT
.	TRBV4-3	TRBJ2-6	.	17	CASSLYRVGSGANVLTF	TGCGCCAGCAGCCTCTACAGGGTGGGTTCTGGGGCCAACGTCCTGACTTTC
TRBD1	TRBV30	TRBJ2-2	.	16	CAWSVGTGGLIGELFF	TGTGCCTGGAGTGTCGGGACAGGGGGCTTGATCGGGGAGCTGTTTTTT
TRBD1	TRBV28	TRBJ1-4	once	15	CASSNQGAANEKLFF	TGTGCCAGCAGCAACCAGGGGGCGGCTAATGAAAAACTGTTTTTT
TRBD2	TRBV6-1	TRBJ2-1	.	15	CASSEGSGRAREQFF	TGTGCCAGCAGTGAAGGGAGCGGGAGGGCCCGGGAGCAGTTCTTC
.	TRBV4-1	TRBJ1-1	few	13	CASSQSGATEAFF	TGCGCCAGCAGCCAAAGTGGGGCCACTGAAGCTTTCTTT
TRBD1	TRBV3-1/TRBV3-2	TRBJ2-2	.	18	CASSFRQGRLWSTGELFF	TGTGCCAGCAGCTTTCGACAGGGGCGGTTATGGAGCACCGGGGAGCTGTTTTTT
.	TRBV5-1	TRBJ2-1	.	12	CASSEIALGQFF	TGCGCCAGCAGCGAAATAGCGTTGGGGCAGTTCTTC
.	TRBV7-2	TRBJ1-2	once	14	CASSLDTVDYGYTF	TGTGCCAGCAGCTTAGATACAGTAGACTATGGCTACACCTTC
.	TRBV3-1/TRBV3-2	TRBJ1-1	.	13	CASSRSPSTEAFF	TGTGCCAGCAGCCGCTCCCCCAGCACTGAAGCTTTCTTT
.	TRBV7-6	TRBJ2-7	.	15	CASSFQSGGYYEQYF	TGTGCCAGCAGCTTTCAAAGCGGAGGTTACTACGAGCAGTACTTC
.	TRBV28	TRBJ1-2	once	12	CASSGQGYGYTF	TGTGCCAGCAGCGGTCAGGGTTATGGCTACACCTTC
.	TRBV19	TRBJ2-2	few	14	CASSIRGAGGELFF	TGTGCCAGTAGTATTCGGGGGGCAGGCGGGGAGCTGTTTTTT